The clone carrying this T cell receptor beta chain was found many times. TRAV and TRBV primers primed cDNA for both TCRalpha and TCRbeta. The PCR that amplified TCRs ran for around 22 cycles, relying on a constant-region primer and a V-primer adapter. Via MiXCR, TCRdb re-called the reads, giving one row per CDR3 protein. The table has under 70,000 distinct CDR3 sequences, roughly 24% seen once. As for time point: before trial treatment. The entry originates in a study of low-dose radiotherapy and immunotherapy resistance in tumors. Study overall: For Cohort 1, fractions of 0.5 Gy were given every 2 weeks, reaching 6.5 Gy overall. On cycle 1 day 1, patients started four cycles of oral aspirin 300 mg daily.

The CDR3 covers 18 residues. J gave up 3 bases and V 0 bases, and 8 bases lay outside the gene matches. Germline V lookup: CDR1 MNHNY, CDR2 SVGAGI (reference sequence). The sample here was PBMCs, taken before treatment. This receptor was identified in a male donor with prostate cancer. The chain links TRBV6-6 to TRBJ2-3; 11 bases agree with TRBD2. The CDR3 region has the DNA TGTGCCAGCAGTTACTCCTCGCTAGCGGGGGGTAGGACAGATACGCAGTATTTT. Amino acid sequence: CASSYSSLAGGRTDTQYF.